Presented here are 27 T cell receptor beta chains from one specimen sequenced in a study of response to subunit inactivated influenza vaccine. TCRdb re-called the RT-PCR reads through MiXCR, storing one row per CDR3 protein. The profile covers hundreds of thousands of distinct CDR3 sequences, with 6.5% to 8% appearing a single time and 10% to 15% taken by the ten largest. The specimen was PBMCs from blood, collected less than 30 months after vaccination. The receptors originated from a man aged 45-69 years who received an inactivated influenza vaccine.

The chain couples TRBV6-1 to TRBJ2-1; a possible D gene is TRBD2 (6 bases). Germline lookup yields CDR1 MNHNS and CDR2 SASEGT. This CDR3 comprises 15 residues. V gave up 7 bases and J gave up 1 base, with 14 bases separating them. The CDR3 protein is CASNKERVSYNEQFF. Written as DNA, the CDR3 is TGTGCCAGCAACAAGGAGCGGGTATCCTACAATGAGCAGTTCTTC.

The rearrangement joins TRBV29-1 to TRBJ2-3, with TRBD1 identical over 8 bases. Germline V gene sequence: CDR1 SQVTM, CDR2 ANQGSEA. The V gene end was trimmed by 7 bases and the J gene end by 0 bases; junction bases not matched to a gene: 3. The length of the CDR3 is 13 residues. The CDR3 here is CSGQGASTDTQYF. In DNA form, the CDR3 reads TGCAGCGGCCAGGGGGCGAGCACAGATACGCAGTATTTT.

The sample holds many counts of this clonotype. In DNA, the CDR3 is TGTGCCAGCAGTTTAGGGTTGGGTTTCGCCAACTATGGCTACACCTTC. It specifies CASSLGLGFANYGYTF. The rearrangement joins TRBV27 to TRBJ1-2; D ambiguous. The CDR3 sequence is 16 residues long. Per the germline V gene, CDR1 is MNHEY and CDR2 is SMNVEV (reference sequence). V gave up 2 bases and J gave up 2 bases, with 15 bases separating them.

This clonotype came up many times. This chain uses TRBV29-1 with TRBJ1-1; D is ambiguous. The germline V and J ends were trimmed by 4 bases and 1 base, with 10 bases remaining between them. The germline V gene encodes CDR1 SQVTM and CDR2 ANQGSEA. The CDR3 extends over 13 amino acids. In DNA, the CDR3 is TGCAGCGTTGCCCTCTTCCAGAACACTGAAGCTTTCTTT. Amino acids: CSVALFQNTEAFF.

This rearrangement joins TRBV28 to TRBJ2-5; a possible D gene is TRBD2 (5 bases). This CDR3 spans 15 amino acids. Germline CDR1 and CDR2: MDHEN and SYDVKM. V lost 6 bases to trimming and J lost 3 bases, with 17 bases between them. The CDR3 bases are TGTGCCAGCAGCTTGGCCGGGGTAGCAAAAGAGACCCAGTACTTC. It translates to CASSLAGVAKETQYF. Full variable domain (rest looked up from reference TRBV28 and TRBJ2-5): DVKVTQSSRYLVKRTGEKVFLECVQDMDHENMFWYRQDPGLGLRLIYFSYDVKMKEKGDIPEGYSVSREKKERFSLILESASTNQTSMYLCASSLAGVAKETQYFGPGTRLLVL.

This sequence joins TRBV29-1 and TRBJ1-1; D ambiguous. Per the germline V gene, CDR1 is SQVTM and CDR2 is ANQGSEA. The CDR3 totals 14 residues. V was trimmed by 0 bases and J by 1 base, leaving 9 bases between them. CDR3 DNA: TGCAGCGTTGAAGATATCCAGCGGAACACTGAAGCTTTCTTT. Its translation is CSVEDIQRNTEAFF. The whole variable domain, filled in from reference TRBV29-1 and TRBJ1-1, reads SAVISQKPSRDICQRGTSLTIQCQVDSQVTMMFWYRQQPGQSLTLIATANQGSEATYESGFVIDKFPISRPNLTFSTLTVSNMSPEDSSIYLCSVEDIQRNTEAFFGQGTRLTVV.

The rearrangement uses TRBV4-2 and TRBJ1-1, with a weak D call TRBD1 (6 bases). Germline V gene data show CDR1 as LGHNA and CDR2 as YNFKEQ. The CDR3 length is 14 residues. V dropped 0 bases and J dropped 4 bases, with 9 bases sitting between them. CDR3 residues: CASSQEQGTTEAFF. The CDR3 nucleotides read TGTGCCAGCAGCCAAGAACAGGGTACCACTGAAGCTTTCTTT.

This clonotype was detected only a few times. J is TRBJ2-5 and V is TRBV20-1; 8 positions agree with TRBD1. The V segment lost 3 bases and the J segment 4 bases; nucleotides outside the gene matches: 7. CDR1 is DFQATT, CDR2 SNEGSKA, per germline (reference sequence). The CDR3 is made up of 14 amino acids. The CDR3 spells CSASRQGARETQYF. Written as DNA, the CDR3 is TGCAGTGCTAGTAGGCAGGGGGCGAGAGAGACCCAGTACTTC.

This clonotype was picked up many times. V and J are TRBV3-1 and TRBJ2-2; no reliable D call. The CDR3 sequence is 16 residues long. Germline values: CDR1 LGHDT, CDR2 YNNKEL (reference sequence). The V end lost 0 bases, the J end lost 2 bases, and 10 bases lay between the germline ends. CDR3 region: CASSQDSPVNTGELFF. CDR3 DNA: TGTGCCAGCAGCCAAGATTCCCCCGTTAACACCGGGGAGCTGTTTTTT.

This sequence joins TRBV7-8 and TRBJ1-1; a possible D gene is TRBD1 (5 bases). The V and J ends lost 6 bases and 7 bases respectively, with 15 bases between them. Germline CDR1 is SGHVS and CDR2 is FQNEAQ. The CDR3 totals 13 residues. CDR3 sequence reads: CASSRVGRGEAFF. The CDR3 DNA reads TGTGCCAGCAGTAGGGTGGGGCGCGGTGAAGCTTTCTTT.

The CDR3 DNA sequence: TGCAGTGCTAGATCGGGGCTAGCGGGAGTGGCAGATACGCAGTATTTT. It yields the protein CSARSGLAGVADTQYF. V and J are TRBV20-1 and TRBJ2-3; 10 positions agree with TRBD2. V was pared by 2 bases and J by 4 bases, with 9 bases of the junction left unmatched. Germline V CDR1 and CDR2: DFQATT, SNEGSKA (reference sequence). This CDR3 is built from 16 residues.

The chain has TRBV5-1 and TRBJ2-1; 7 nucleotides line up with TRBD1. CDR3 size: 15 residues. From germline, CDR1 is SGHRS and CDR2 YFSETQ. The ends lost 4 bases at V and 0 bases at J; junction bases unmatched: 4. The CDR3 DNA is TGCGCCAGCAGCATCCGGGACAGCTCCTACAATGAGCAGTTCTTC. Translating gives CASSIRDSSYNEQFF.

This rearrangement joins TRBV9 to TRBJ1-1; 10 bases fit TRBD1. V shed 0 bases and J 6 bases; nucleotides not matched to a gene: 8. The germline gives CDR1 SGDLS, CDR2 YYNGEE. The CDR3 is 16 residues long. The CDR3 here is CASSVVTGGRGAEAFF. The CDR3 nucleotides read TGTGCCAGCAGCGTAGTGACAGGGGGCCGGGGCGCTGAAGCTTTCTTT.

CDR3 bases: TGCAGTGCTAGGTCCGGCGGGGTGGGAGATACGCAGTATTTT. Translating it yields CSARSGGVGDTQYF. The chain is built from TRBV20-1 and TRBJ2-3; D is possibly TRBD2 (6 bases). Germline CDR1 DFQATT, CDR2 SNEGSKA (reference sequence). V lost 3 bases and J 5 bases, leaving 15 bases between the germline ends. This CDR3 comprises 14 residues.

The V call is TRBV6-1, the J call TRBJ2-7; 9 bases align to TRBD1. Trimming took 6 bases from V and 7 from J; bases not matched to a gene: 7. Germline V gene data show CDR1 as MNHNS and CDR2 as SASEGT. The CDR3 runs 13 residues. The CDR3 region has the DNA TGTGCCAGCAGAGACAGGGGGGGTGAGGAGCAGTACTTC. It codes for CASRDRGGEEQYF.

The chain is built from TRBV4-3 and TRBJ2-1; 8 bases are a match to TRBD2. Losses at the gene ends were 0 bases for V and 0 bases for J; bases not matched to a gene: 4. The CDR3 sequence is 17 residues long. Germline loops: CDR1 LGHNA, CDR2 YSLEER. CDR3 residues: CASSQDIAGTSYNEQFF. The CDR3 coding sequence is TGCGCCAGCAGCCAAGATATAGCGGGAACCTCCTACAATGAGCAGTTCTTC.

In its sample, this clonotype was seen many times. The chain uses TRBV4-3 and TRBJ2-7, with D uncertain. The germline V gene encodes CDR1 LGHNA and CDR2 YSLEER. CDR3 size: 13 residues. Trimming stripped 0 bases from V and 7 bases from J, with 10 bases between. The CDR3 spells CASSQEWGQEQYF. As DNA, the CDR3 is TGCGCCAGCAGCCAAGAGTGGGGTCAGGAGCAGTACTTC.

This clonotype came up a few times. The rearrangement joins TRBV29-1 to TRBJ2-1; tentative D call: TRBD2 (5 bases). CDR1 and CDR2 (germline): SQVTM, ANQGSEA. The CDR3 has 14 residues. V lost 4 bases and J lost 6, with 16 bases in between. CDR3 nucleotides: TGCAGCGTTGCCGGAGCGGAAATCGGCAATGAGCAGTTCTTC. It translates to CSVAGAEIGNEQFF.

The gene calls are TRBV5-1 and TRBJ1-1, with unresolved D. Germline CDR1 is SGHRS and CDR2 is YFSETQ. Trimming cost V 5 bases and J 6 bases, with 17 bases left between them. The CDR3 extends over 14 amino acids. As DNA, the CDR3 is TGCGCCAGCAGTACCTGGACTTCGGCTTCTGAAGCTTTCTTT. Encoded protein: CASSTWTSASEAFF.

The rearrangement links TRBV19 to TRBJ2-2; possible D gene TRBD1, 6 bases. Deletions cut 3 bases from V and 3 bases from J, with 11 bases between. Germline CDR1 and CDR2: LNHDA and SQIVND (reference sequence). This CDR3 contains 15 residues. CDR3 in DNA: TGTGCCAGTAGTATTTGGCAGGGGTACACCGGGGAGCTGTTTTTT. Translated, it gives CASSIWQGYTGELFF.

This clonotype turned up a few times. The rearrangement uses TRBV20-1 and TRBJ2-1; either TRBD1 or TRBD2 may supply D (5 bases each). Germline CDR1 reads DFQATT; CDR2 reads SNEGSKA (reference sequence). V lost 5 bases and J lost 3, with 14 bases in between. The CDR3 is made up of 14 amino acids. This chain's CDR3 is CSAVGDASYNEQFF. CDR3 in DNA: TGCAGTGCTGTGGGGGACGCCAGCTACAATGAGCAGTTCTTC.

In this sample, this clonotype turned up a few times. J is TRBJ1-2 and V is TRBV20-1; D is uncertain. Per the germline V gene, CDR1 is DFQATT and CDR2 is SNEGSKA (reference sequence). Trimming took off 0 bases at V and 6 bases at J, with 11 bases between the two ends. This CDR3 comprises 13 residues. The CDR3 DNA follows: TGCAGTGCTAGAGATCGAACAGTTGATGGCTACACCTTC. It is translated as CSARDRTVDGYTF.

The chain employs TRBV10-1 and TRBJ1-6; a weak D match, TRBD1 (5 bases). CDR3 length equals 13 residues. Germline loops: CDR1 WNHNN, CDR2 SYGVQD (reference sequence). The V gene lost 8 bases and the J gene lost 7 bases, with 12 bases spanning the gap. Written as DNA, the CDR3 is TGCGCCAGCGGACAAGGGGTGAATTCACCCCTCCACTTT. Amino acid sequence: CASGQGVNSPLHF.

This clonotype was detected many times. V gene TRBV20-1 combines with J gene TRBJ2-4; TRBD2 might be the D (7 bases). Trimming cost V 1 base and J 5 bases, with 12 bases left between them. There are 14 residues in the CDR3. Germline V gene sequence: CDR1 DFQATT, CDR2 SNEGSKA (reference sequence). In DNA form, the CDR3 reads TGCAGTGCTAGAGCTTGGGGGGGCCAAAACATTCAGTACTTC. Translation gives CSARAWGGQNIQYF.

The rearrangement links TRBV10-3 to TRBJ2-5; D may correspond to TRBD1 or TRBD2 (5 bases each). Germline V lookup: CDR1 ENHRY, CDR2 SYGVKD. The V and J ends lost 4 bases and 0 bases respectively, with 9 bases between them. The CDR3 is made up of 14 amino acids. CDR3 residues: CAISAGQDQETQYF. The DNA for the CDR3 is TGTGCCATCAGTGCGGGGCAGGACCAAGAGACCCAGTACTTC.

The CDR3, as DNA: TGTGCCACCAGTGACATTGGGTCAGGTAAAGAGACCCAGTACTTC. Translation gives CATSDIGSGKETQYF. V gene TRBV24-1 combines with J gene TRBJ2-5; D not certain. The CDR3 has 15 amino acids. The V gene lost 4 bases and the J gene lost 3 bases, with 14 bases spanning the gap. Germline CDR1 reads KGHDR; CDR2 reads SFDVKD.

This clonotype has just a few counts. CDR3 bases: TGCAGTGCCTACAGCAACACTGAAGCTTTCTTT. Translating it yields CSAYSNTEAFF. This rearrangement joins TRBV20-1 to TRBJ1-1; D call uncertain. V was trimmed by 6 bases and J by 2 bases, leaving 7 bases between them. CDR3 length: 11 amino acids. CDR1 and CDR2 from the germline V gene are DFQATT and SNEGSKA (reference sequence).